The T cell receptor (beta chain) under discussion was sequenced for a study of cytomegalovirus exposure and HLA in healthy donors. In the study overall: Of all 400 or so donors who were genotyped, 75% to 85% belonged to the Caucasian-associated ancestry cluster.

The PCR ran on 60 Vbeta and 13 Jbeta primers. Using immunoSEQ multiplex PCR, the repertoire was profiled, and TCRdb retains in-frame clones only, with some absent. The table lists some 95,000 clones, less than 80% of them singletons. Regarding donors, all were healthy bone marrow donors. On this clone itself: Its antigen is undetermined.

Study-level findings and limits: Later on, an analysis tied around 17,000 TCR beta sequences to HLA alleles at 0.05 false discovery rate.

Per germline, CDR1 GTSNPN and CDR2 SVGIG (reference sequence). With 7 bases clipped from V and 4 bases from J, the junction kept 7 bases outside the gene matches. CDR3 length: 13 amino acids. This receptor was taken from a man aged 30-40 years in good health and CMV-seronegative. The genes are TRBV30 and TRBJ2-3; TRBD2 matches 8 bases. Sequenced: PBMCs. CDR3 protein: CASGLAGADTQYF. The CDR3 coding sequence is TGTGCCTCCGGACTAGCTGGTGCAGATACGCAGTATTTT.